This T cell receptor (beta chain) emerged from a study of PD-L1 blockade in urothelial cancer. For the study at large: Patients went on atezolizumab in the mid-2010s, receiving 1,200 mg intravenously every 3 weeks. The median number of T cells present in blood samples was approximately 130,000. Between 0 and 3 prior chemotherapy regimens had been given to patients.

Assay: immunoSEQ multiplex PCR; the TCRdb copy retains only in-frame clones and omits some. Found here are around 56,000 clones, roughly 84% of them singletons; the top ten hold 2.5% to 3%. CDR3 length equals 15 residues. CDR1 is MDHEN and CDR2 is SYDVKM in the germline V gene. Germline trimming cut 8 bases from V and 7 bases from J; bases unmatched to any gene: 13. Metastatic or locally advanced urothelial carcinoma was present in the patients. Sequencing used PBMCs, obtained around atezolizumab (anti-PD-L1) treatment. The V gene is TRBV28, the J gene TRBJ1-4; 7 nucleotides agree with TRBD1. The TCR was taken from a man aged 45 to 65 with urothelial cancer. CDR3 region: CASQPPAGGTEKLFF. CDR3 in DNA: TGTGCCAGCCAACCGCCAGCAGGGGGTACTGAAAAACTGTTTTTT. The full variable domain, with the rest looked up from reference TRBV28 and TRBJ1-4, is DVKVTQSSRYLVKRTGEKVFLECVQDMDHENMFWYRQDPGLGLRLIYFSYDVKMKEKGDIPEGYSVSREKKERFSLILESASTNQTSMYLCASQPPAGGTEKLFFGSGTQLSVL.